This T cell receptor beta chain was sequenced in a study of identical twins. Regarding the study as a whole: Carriage of fewer insertions was seen in abundant cord blood beta clonotypes, whereas memory repertoires showed none. Zero-insertion analyses could be partly confounded by invariant MAIT and iNKT cells.

Template switching created a universal primer site, and the cDNA included unique molecular identifiers. TCRdb passed the 5' RACE reads through MiXCR, listing each CDR3 protein once. The sample lists hundreds of thousands of distinct CDR3 sequences, 5.5% to 6.5% seen once, with roughly 2% in the top ten. V was pared by 0 bases and J by 9 bases, with 15 bases between. CDR1 DFQATT and CDR2 SNEGSKA come from the germline V gene (reference sequence). This CDR3 is built from 14 residues. Concerning this clonotype: Its antigen is still unknown. This CDR3 is missing its conserved last phenylalanine or tryptophan, likely due to a read error.

The chain is built from TRBV20-1 and TRBJ1-5; D gene ambiguous. The sequencing input was naive T cells sorted from blood. This clonotype was sampled from a man aged 18 to 30 in good health. CDR3 DNA: TGCAGTGCTAGAGATCATCTGGAGAGAGGGCCCCAGCATATT. It specifies CSARDHLERGPQHI.